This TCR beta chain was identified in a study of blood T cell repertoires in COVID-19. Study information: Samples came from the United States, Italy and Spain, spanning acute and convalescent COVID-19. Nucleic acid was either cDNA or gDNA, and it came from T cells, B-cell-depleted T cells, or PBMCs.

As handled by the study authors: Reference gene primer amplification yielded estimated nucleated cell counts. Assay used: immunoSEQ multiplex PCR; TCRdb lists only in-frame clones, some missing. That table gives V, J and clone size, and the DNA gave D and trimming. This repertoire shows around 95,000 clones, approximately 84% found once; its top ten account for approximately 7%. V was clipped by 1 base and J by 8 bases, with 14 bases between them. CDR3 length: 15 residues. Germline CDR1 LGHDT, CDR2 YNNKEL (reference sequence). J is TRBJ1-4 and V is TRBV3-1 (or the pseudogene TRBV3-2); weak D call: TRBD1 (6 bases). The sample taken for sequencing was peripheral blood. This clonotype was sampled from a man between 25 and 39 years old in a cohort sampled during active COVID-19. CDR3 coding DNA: TGTGCCAGCAGCCAAGTGGTTGGCAGGGGAGAAAAACTGTTTTTT. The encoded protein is CASSQVVGRGEKLFF.